These 19 T cell receptor beta chains were all obtained from the same sample, sequenced in a study of OX40 agonist ivuxolimab in advanced cancers. The protocol was immunoSEQ multiplex PCR, while the TCRdb copy is restricted to in-frame clones and leaves out a portion. This table holds 78,000 or so clones, around nine tenths found once. Sequencing was performed on CD4+ or CD8+ T cells sorted from blood, taken in a trial of the OX40 agonist ivuxolimab. The receptor set was obtained from an adult with an advanced solid tumor such as melanoma, head and neck, liver or kidney cancer.

This chain connects TRBV7-9 to TRBJ1-1; D remains ambiguous. V was cut by 3 bases and J by 4 bases, with 9 bases left in between. The CDR3 runs to 13 residues. CDR1 is SEHNR and CDR2 is FQNEAQ in the germline V gene (reference sequence). Here the CDR3 reads CASSFQESTEAFF. The CDR3 DNA is TGTGCCAGCAGCTTTCAGGAGAGCACTGAAGCTTTCTTT.

The chain combines TRBV28 with TRBJ2-7; no clear D gene. Trimming cost V 9 bases and J 2 bases, with 14 bases left between them. The germline V gene has CDR1 MDHEN and CDR2 SYDVKM. This CDR3 spans 13 amino acids. The DNA for the CDR3 is TGTGCCAGTCAGCCAGCAACCACCTACGAGCAGTACTTC. The encoded protein is CASQPATTYEQYF.

This chain links TRBV4-2 with TRBJ1-4; no clear D. V was cut by 1 base and J by 7 bases, with 13 bases left in between. The CDR3 is 15 amino acids. Germline CDR1 is LGHNA and CDR2 is YNFKEQ. CDR3 sequence (DNA): TGTGCCAGCAGCCAAGGGGAGCGTTTGATTGAAAAACTGTTTTTT. Translation gives CASSQGERLIEKLFF.

This chain uses TRBV28 with TRBJ1-2, with D hard to call. The CDR3 is 13 amino acids. The V and J ends lost 6 bases and 4 bases respectively, with 12 bases between them. Germline lookup yields CDR1 MDHEN and CDR2 SYDVKM. CDR3: CASRQGSSYGYTF. The DNA of the CDR3 is TGTGCCAGCAGGCAAGGATCGTCCTATGGCTACACCTTC.

A word on this clone: This sample includes further DNA sequences coding for the same CDR3. The chain carries TRBV6-5 and TRBJ1-5; no clear D. V was trimmed by 6 bases and J by 1 base, leaving 7 bases between them. CDR3 size: 13 residues. Germline values: CDR1 MNHEY, CDR2 SVGAGI. This CDR3 is CASRGGSNQPQHF. The CDR3 DNA follows: TGTGCCAGCAGGGGTGGGAGCAATCAGCCCCAGCATTTT.

V and J are TRBV5-1 and TRBJ2-7; tentatively, D is TRBD1 (5 bases). V lost 6 bases, J lost 6 bases, and 19 bases lay in between. Germline V gene sequence: CDR1 SGHRS, CDR2 YFSETQ. CDR3 length equals 14 residues. The CDR3 DNA reads as TGCGCCAGCATCCCGACCTCAGGGTCTCGCGAGCAGTACTTC. Protein: CASIPTSGSREQYF.

The rearrangement joins TRBV28 to TRBJ1-2; D is unclear. CDR1 and CDR2 from the germline V gene are MDHEN and SYDVKM. V gave up 5 bases and J gave up 8 bases, with 18 bases separating them. This CDR3 has 14 residues. The CDR3: CASSRNVVYLGYTF. The DNA for the CDR3 is TGTGCCAGCAGTCGTAATGTCGTTTATCTGGGCTACACCTTC.

A single count supports this clone. This rearrangement joins TRBV7-9 to TRBJ2-7, with D possibly TRBD1 on 7 matching bases. The CDR3 runs 14 residues. V lost 5 bases to trimming and J lost 3 bases, with 14 bases between them. CDR1 is SEHNR and CDR2 is FQNEAQ in the germline V gene (reference sequence). This CDR3 is CASSAGQFYYEQYF. The CDR3 coding sequence is TGTGCCAGCAGCGCGGGACAGTTCTACTACGAGCAGTACTTC. Supplemented by reference TRBV7-9 and TRBJ2-7, the full variable domain reads DTGVSQNPRHKITKRGQNVTFRCDPISEHNRLYWYRQTLGQGPEFLTYFQNEAQLEKSRLLSDRFSAERPKGSFSTLEIQRTEQGDSAMYLCASSAGQFYYEQYFGPGTRLTVT.

The chain is built from TRBV10-2 and TRBJ2-3; a possible D gene is TRBD1 (6 bases). CDR3 length: 14 amino acids. Deletions cut 7 bases from V and 2 bases from J, with 13 bases between. CDR1 and CDR2 from the germline V gene are WSHSY and SAAADI. The CDR3 DNA follows: TGCGCCAGCATGGCGGACAGCGCCACAGATACGCAGTATTTT. Translating gives CASMADSATDTQYF.

This clone appeared once. CDR3 DNA: TGTGCCAGCACTATAGGGGGGAGTCAAGAGACCCAGTACTTC. This encodes CASTIGGSQETQYF. The rearrangement uses TRBV7-2 and TRBJ2-5; D might be TRBD1 or TRBD2, each matching 6 bases. V lost 7 bases and J 2 bases, leaving 14 bases between the germline ends. The CDR3 is made up of 14 amino acids. From germline, CDR1 is SGHTA and CDR2 FQGNSA.

The chain links TRBV4-2 to TRBJ1-2; 7 bases line up with TRBD1. This CDR3 has 15 amino acids. V was pared by 1 base and J by 2 bases, with 4 bases of the junction left unmatched. Germline V gene data show CDR1 as LGHNA and CDR2 as YNFKEQ. The CDR3 nucleotides read TGTGCCAGCAGCCAAGGGGGAGGGGGCAACTATGGCTACACCTTC. It translates to CASSQGGGGNYGYTF.

The chain uses TRBV4-1 and TRBJ1-4; D is possibly TRBD1 (6 bases). The germline V gene encodes CDR1 MGHRA and CDR2 YSYEKL. The ends were cut back, 4 bases at V and 3 bases at J, with 15 bases in the middle. CDR3 length: 16 residues. The CDR3, as DNA: TGCGCCAGCAGCCCGAAGACAGGTTTGGCTAATGAAAAACTGTTTTTT. Protein sequence: CASSPKTGLANEKLFF.

V gene TRBV5-6 combines with J gene TRBJ2-3; D is unresolved. CDR1 SGHDT and CDR2 YYEEEE come from the germline V gene. Between the trimmed V and J ends, which lost 4 bases and 9 bases, there was a span of 9 bases. The CDR3 is 11 residues long. The CDR3 region is CASSRALTQYF. As DNA, the CDR3 is TGTGCCAGCAGCCGCGCTTTGACGCAGTATTTT.

This chain connects TRBV11-2 to TRBJ1-5; 7 nucleotides match TRBD1. J lost 4 bases, V lost 1 base, and 4 bases had no gene match. In germline, CDR1 is SGHAT, CDR2 FQNNGV. The CDR3 has 15 amino acids. DNA of the CDR3: TGTGCCAGCAGCTTAGGAGACAGGGATAATCAGCCCCAGCATTTT. It codes for CASSLGDRDNQPQHF. The variable domain in full, with the rest retrieved from reference TRBV11-2 and TRBJ1-5, is EAGVAQSPRYKIIEKRQSVAFWCNPISGHATLYWYQQILGQGPKLLIQFQNNGVVDDSQLPKDRFSAERLKGVDSTLKIQPAKLEDSAVYLCASSLGDRDNQPQHFGDGTRLSIL.

This clone has a single count. J is TRBJ2-7 and V is TRBV6-1; the D gene is possibly TRBD2 (6 bases). The V end lost 9 bases, the J end lost 2 bases, and 11 bases lay between the germline ends. Germline CDR1 and CDR2: MNHNS and SASEGT. This CDR3 region has 12 residues. DNA of the CDR3: TGTGCCAGTTCGGAGGGGACCTACGAGCAGTACTTC. Protein sequence: CASSEGTYEQYF.

This chain links TRBV19 with TRBJ2-1; TRBD2 might be the D (5 bases). V shed 3 bases and J shed 0 bases, with 12 bases lying between them. The germline CDR1 and CDR2 sequences are LNHDA and SQIVND (reference sequence). The CDR3 consists of 16 residues. In DNA form, the CDR3 reads TGTGCCAGTAGTATGGTTAGCGTAAACTCCTACAATGAGCAGTTCTTC. It yields the protein CASSMVSVNSYNEQFF.

A single count supports this clone. V usage is TRBV5-4 and J usage is TRBJ1-1; a weak D match, TRBD1 (6 bases). Germline lookup yields CDR1 SGHNT and CDR2 YYREEE (reference sequence). The V gene lost 4 bases and the J gene lost 1 base, with 14 bases spanning the gap. This CDR3 has 15 amino acids. The CDR3 spells CASSPGGAENTEAFF. For the CDR3, the DNA is TGTGCCAGCAGCCCCGGGGGGGCCGAGAACACTGAAGCTTTCTTT.

This chain uses TRBV18 with TRBJ1-5; TRBD1 aligns across 8 bases. V shed 2 bases, J shed 1 base, and the junction held 1 base outside the gene matches. The CDR3 has 15 residues. Germline V gene sequence: CDR1 KGHSH, CDR2 LQKENI. The CDR3 DNA sequence: TGTGCCAGCTCACCAAGGACAGGGAGCAATCAGCCCCAGCATTTT. Translating gives CASSPRTGSNQPQHF.

The V call is TRBV6-1, the J call TRBJ1-5, with D maybe TRBD1 (6 bases). Germline-derived CDR1 and CDR2 are MNHNS and SASEGT. V was cut by 5 bases and J by 3 bases, with 8 bases left in between. The CDR3 runs 13 residues. The CDR3 nucleotides are TGTGCCAGCAGTAGGGACACCAATCAGCCCCAGCATTTT. Its protein product is CASSRDTNQPQHF.